Presented here are 19 T cell receptor beta chains from one specimen sequenced in a study of regulatory T cells in long-lasting Graves disease. The time point: persistent/refractory GD, antithyroid drugs over 5 years with positive TRAb. PBMC RNA was the source of the TCR library. Building of the TCR beta libraries involved iRepertoire HTBI primers and Arm-PCR of CDR3 regions. A single record per CDR3 protein comes from TCRdb applying MiXCR to the multiplex PCR reads. The sample consists of a few hundred thousand distinct CDR3 sequences, 20% to 25% of them appearing once. This specimen consisted of peripheral blood mononuclear cells (PBMCs), obtained when the disease was refractory, from a patient treated with antithyroid drugs. All receptors derive from a female donor with Graves disease.

This clonotype was picked up many times. The chain combines TRBV11-1 with TRBJ1-2; no reliable D call. This CDR3 has 14 residues. V was pared by 3 bases and J by 3 bases, with 11 bases between. Germline V gives CDR1 SGHAT, CDR2 FQDESV (reference sequence). The DNA of the CDR3 is TGTGCCAGCAGCTTCCAGGAGGACCACTATGGCTACACCTTC. This sequence encodes CASSFQEDHYGYTF.

This clonotype was counted at least ten times. The gene calls are TRBV28 and TRBJ1-5; D is unclear. V lost 2 bases, J lost 2 bases, and 7 bases lay in between. Germline V CDR1 and CDR2: MDHEN, SYDVKM. This CDR3 is built from 14 residues. CDR3 in amino acids: CASSLGSGNQPQHF. CDR3 coding DNA: TGTGCCAGCAGTTTAGGTTCAGGCAATCAGCCCCAGCATTTT.

This clonotype was counted a single time. One end of the junction does not line up with germline, which may come from a read error. The rearrangement uses TRBV6-1 and TRBJ1-5; D ambiguous. CDR3 length: 15 amino acids. The germline CDR1 and CDR2 sequences are MNHNS and SASEGT. DNA of the CDR3: TGTGCCAGCAGTGGGCAGATACTTAGCAATCAGCCCCGGCATTTT. Amino acids: CASSGQILSNQPRHF.

This clonotype occurred many times. The chain joins TRBV6-2 or TRBV6-3 to TRBJ1-1; D gene uncertain. The CDR3 sequence is 14 residues long. V shed 0 bases and J shed 4 bases, with 9 bases lying between them. In germline, CDR1 is MNHEY, CDR2 SVGEGT. The CDR3 region is CASSYSWGSTEAFF. The DNA of the CDR3 is TGTGCCAGCAGTTACTCGTGGGGAAGCACTGAAGCTTTCTTT.

Remarks on this clonotype: A much bigger clone sits one base away, suggesting this may be a read error. The genes are TRBV12-3 or TRBV12-4 and TRBJ1-1; TRBD1 might be the D (6 bases). The CDR3 runs 15 residues. Trimming left V 8 bases short and J 4 bases short, with 20 bases between. For the CDR3, the DNA is TGTGCCAGCGGGGGACCCGGGGGGGCAAGCACTGAAGCTTTCTTT. As protein: CASGGPGGASTEAFF.

CDR3 residues: CASRLQGARIYGYTF. The CDR3 DNA reads as TGTGCCAGCAGGCTACAGGGGGCACGTATCTATGGCTACACCTTC. This chain joins TRBV28 and TRBJ1-2; 9 positions agree with TRBD1. The CDR3 totals 15 residues. The germline V gene has CDR1 MDHEN and CDR2 SYDVKM. V trimming: 6 bases; J trimming: 4 bases; junction bases outside the gene matches: 9.

This clonotype was detected many times. This chain's CDR3 is CASSYVVNTEAFF. The CDR3 DNA reads TGTGCCAGCAGTTACGTGGTGAACACTGAAGCTTTCTTT. The chain combines TRBV6-2 or TRBV6-3 with TRBJ1-1; no reliable D call. V shed 2 bases and J shed 0 bases, with 4 bases lying between them. There are 13 residues in the CDR3. In germline, CDR1 is MNHEY, CDR2 SVGEGT.

This sequence joins TRBV4-3 and TRBJ2-7; a possible D gene is TRBD1 (6 bases). Germline-derived CDR1 and CDR2 are LGHNA and YSLEER. The CDR3 has 13 residues. V lost 1 base to trimming and J lost 4 bases, with 8 bases between them. CDR3 bases: TGCGCCAGCAGCCAAGCCCAGGGGTACGAGCAGTACTTC. Amino acids: CASSQAQGYEQYF.

This clonotype was detected ten times or more. The chain has TRBV15 and TRBJ1-1; 7 nucleotides align to TRBD1. The CDR3 is 14 residues long. V trimming: 5 bases; J trimming: 3 bases; junction bases outside the gene matches: 6. CDR1 and CDR2 from the germline V gene are LNHNV and YYDKDF (reference sequence). The CDR3 loop is CATSVEQGYTEAFF. CDR3 bases: TGTGCCACCAGCGTAGAACAGGGGTACACTGAAGCTTTCTTT.

The sample holds many counts of this clonotype. CDR3 residues: CATWDRTTIGYTF. The CDR3 region has the DNA TGTGCCACCTGGGACCGCACCACTATTGGCTACACCTTC. The chain joins TRBV6-1 to TRBJ1-2, with a possible D match to TRBD1 (5 bases). The CDR3 loop spans 13 amino acids. The V gene's germline CDR1 is MNHNS and CDR2 SASEGT. V gave up 10 bases and J gave up 7 bases, with 19 bases separating them.

Many counts were recorded for this clonotype. V gene TRBV12-3 or TRBV12-4 combines with J gene TRBJ1-2; 11 nucleotides agree with TRBD1. The CDR3 is 16 amino acids. V was clipped by 6 bases and J by 7 bases; unmatched bases: 13. This CDR3 reads CASSPTGQGALAGYTF. For the CDR3, the DNA is TGTGCCAGCAGCCCGACAGGACAGGGGGCGCTTGCTGGCTACACCTTC.

Ten or more counts support this clonotype. The chain is built from TRBV28 and TRBJ2-6; 8 nucleotides agree with TRBD1. This CDR3 is 19 amino acids long. Germline CDR1 MDHEN, CDR2 SYDVKM. With V trimmed by 3 bases and J by 0 bases, 10 bases remained unmatched. The CDR3: CASSLWDRTRSSGANVLTF. The CDR3 DNA reads TGTGCCAGCAGTTTGTGGGACAGGACGCGCTCCTCTGGGGCCAACGTCCTGACTTTC.

This clonotype has only a few counts. The V call is TRBV4-1, the J call TRBJ2-5; D gene ambiguous. Per germline, CDR1 MGHRA and CDR2 YSYEKL. The V end lost 3 bases, the J end lost 7 bases, and 12 bases lay between the germline ends. This CDR3 spans 13 amino acids. DNA of the CDR3: TGCGCCAGCAGCCAGCCAGGCACCTTGACCCAGTACTTC. Protein product: CASSQPGTLTQYF.

The gene calls are TRBV7-2 and TRBJ1-1; D gene ambiguous. The germline CDR1 and CDR2 sequences are SGHTA and FQGNSA. The CDR3 runs to 15 residues. V shed 3 bases and J shed 1 base, with 12 bases lying between them. The CDR3 sequence: CASSLLDRRNTEAFF. CDR3 in DNA: TGTGCCAGCAGCTTGCTGGACCGACGGAACACTGAAGCTTTCTTT.

Ten or more counts support this clonotype. The genes are TRBV7-9 and TRBJ2-5; D may be TRBD1 or TRBD2 (6 bases each). V was cut by 5 bases and J by 4 bases, with 14 bases left in between. The CDR3 extends over 14 amino acids. Germline V gene data show CDR1 as SEHNR and CDR2 as FQNEAQ (reference sequence). CDR3 coding DNA: TGTGCCAGCAGCGATTTGGGGGGCGGAGAGACCCAGTACTTC. Amino acid sequence: CASSDLGGGETQYF.

V and J are TRBV4-3 and TRBJ1-2; D call uncertain. The CDR3 loop spans 15 amino acids. Germline CDR1 reads LGHNA; CDR2 reads YSLEER. V was pared by 0 bases and J by 2 bases, with 10 bases between. CDR3 sequence (DNA): TGCGCCAGCAGCCAAGATAGGAAGGACAACTATGGCTACACCTTC. Its protein product is CASSQDRKDNYGYTF.

This clonotype has only one observation. V and J are TRBV20-1 and TRBJ1-2, with D possibly matching TRBD1 (5 bases). Germline-derived CDR1 and CDR2 are DFQATT and SNEGSKA (reference sequence). V gave up 5 bases and J gave up 7 bases, with 17 bases separating them. CDR3 length equals 13 residues. CDR3 in DNA: TGCAGTGCTCGGCGGCAGGGAAGCACTGGCTACACCTTC. The encoded protein is CSARRQGSTGYTF.

On this clonotype itself: This may be a read error, as it is one base from a much larger clone. The rearrangement uses TRBV6-5 and TRBJ2-5; 11 positions match TRBD2. Germline V gene data show CDR1 as MNHEY and CDR2 as SVGAGI. The CDR3 is 16 residues long. The V gene end was trimmed by 4 bases and the J gene end by 3 bases; junction bases not matched to a gene: 7. The CDR3 reads CASSWRLAGLEETQYF. The CDR3 region has the DNA TGTGCCAGCAGTTGGAGACTAGCGGGGCTTGAAGAGACCCAGTACTTC.

In this sample, this clonotype turned up many times. The rearrangement links TRBV6-1 to TRBJ2-7; D might be TRBD2 (5 bases). The CDR3 consists of 14 residues. V shed 5 bases and J shed 6 bases, with 17 bases lying between them. In germline, CDR1 is MNHNS, CDR2 SASEGT. The CDR3 nucleotides are TGTGCCAGCAGTAATGGACTCTCACTGGGCGAGCAGTACTTC. Translating it yields CASSNGLSLGEQYF.